This is a list of T cell receptor beta chains from one sample in a study of shared clonotypes between healthy human individuals. Some clones are missing from TCRdb's copy, which holds only in-frame ones; the method was immunoSEQ multiplex PCR. The table includes around 340,000 clones, roughly 70% detected once. Input material: memory CD4+ T cells sorted from blood. These receptors were collected from a man aged 25-45 years in good health. Both conserved end residues are part of each CDR3. The D gene is left open where the match is weak. Size is omitted from some rows. Given values are once, few, many or a class for expanded clones.

13 - many TRBJ2-2 TRBV10-3 TGTGCCATCAGTCACGAGGCTCCCGGGGAGCTGTTTTTT CAISHEAPGELFF
14 - - TRBJ2-2 TRBV2 TGTGCCAGCAGTGAAGCAAGAAGGTTCGGGGAGCTGTTTTTT CASSEARRFGELFF
16 TRBD1 - TRBJ2-5 TRBV5-1 TGCGCCAGCAGCGAGACAGGGGGGTTAGGCCAAGAGACCCAGTACTTC CASSETGGLGQETQYF
15 TRBD2 - TRBJ2-7 TRBV7-8 TGTGCCAGCAGCCCAGACCGAGTGCGGGAGACCGAGCAGTACTTC CASSPDRVRETEQYF
13 TRBD1 - TRBJ2-3 TRBV9 TGTGCCAGCAGCCCATCGACAGGGGGGTCACCGATTTTT CASSPSTGGSPIF
14 - - TRBJ1-2 TRBV5-1 TGCGCCAGCAGATCGACAGGTACTAACTATGGCTACACCTTC CASRSTGTNYGYTF
14 TRBD1 - TRBJ1-2 TRBV30 TGTGCCTGGAGTGGCGCCTCAGGGGGCGGAGGCTACACCTTC CAWSGASGGGGYTF
14 - - TRBJ2-3 TRBV7-2 TGTGCCAGCAGCGCTACACGGAATAGGGATACGCAGTATTTT CASSATRNRDTQYF
11 - - TRBJ2-3 TRBV11-2 TGTGCCAGCACTCTAACAGATACGCAGTATTTT CASTLTDTQYF
13 - - TRBJ1-1 TRBV7-9 TGTGCCAGCAGCTTAAGTTTGAACACTGAAGCTTTCTTT CASSLSLNTEAFF
14 - - TRBJ2-7 TRBV2 TGTGCCAGTATCGGAGGACAGCAATCCTACGAGCAGTACTTC CASIGGQQSYEQYF
11 - - TRBJ2-7 TRBV28 TGTGCCAGCAGTTTAGGGGACGAGCAGTACTTC CASSLGDEQYF
16 TRBD2 - TRBJ2-3 TRBV9 TGTGCCAGCAGCGTCTCGGGACTAGCTTATCCAAATACGCAGTATTTT CASSVSGLAYPNTQYF
15 TRBD1 - TRBJ1-5 TRBV29-1 TGCAGCGTCGTAGACATCGGGACAGACAATCAGCCCCAGCATTTT CSVVDIGTDNQPQHF
15 TRBD2 - TRBJ2-2 TRBV7-2 TGTGCCAGCAGGCCCACTAGCGGGCCTACCGGGGAGCTGTTTTTT CASRPTSGPTGELFF
13 - - TRBJ2-5 TRBV6-5 TGTGCCAGCAGTTTTGCGGGCCTAGAGACCCAGTACTTC CASSFAGLETQYF
13 - - TRBJ1-1 TRBV27 TGTGCCAGCAGTCCGTGGTTGGGGACTGAAGCTTTCTTT CASSPWLGTEAFF
15 - - TRBJ2-1 TRBV9 TGTGCCAGCAGCGTAGGTTCCATCGATGGCAATGAGCAGTTCTTC CASSVGSIDGNEQFF
15 TRBD1 - TRBJ2-7 TRBV6-5 TGTGCCAGCAGAACAACACAGGGGGCCGTGTACGAGCAGTACTTC CASRTTQGAVYEQYF
15 - - TRBJ1-1 TRBV10-2 TGCGCCAGCAGTAGTTCACCGGGATCCCTTAGCGAAGCTTTCTTT CASSSSPGSLSEAFF
14 TRBD1 - TRBJ2-3 TRBV2 TGTGCCAGCAAGGGGACAGGACCGACAGATACGCAGTATTTT CASKGTGPTDTQYF
15 - - TRBJ2-2 TRBV5-6 TGTGCCAGCAGTTTTGGACTAAAAAACACCGGGGAGCTGTTTTTT CASSFGLKNTGELFF
14 - - TRBJ2-2 TRBV10-1 TGCGCCAGCAGTTCCGGGACGGGGACCGGGGAGCTGTTTTTT CASSSGTGTGELFF
15 - - TRBJ2-1 TRBV4-1 TGCGCCAGCAGCCAAGTCGTAGGGACCTACAATGAGCAGTTCTTC CASSQVVGTYNEQFF
15 - - TRBJ1-5 TRBV19 TGTGCCAGTAGTACCACAGGGCACAGCAATCAGCCCCAGCATTTT CASSTTGHSNQPQHF
16 - - TRBJ1-3 TRBV5-1 TGCGCCAGCAGCTCCCTAGGAAGGGGCGTTGGAAACACCATATATTTT CASSSLGRGVGNTIYF
14 - - TRBJ2-1 TRBV5-5 TGTGCCAGCAGCCCACGGTCCGGTTACAATGAGCAGTTCTTC CASSPRSGYNEQFF
13 TRBD1 - TRBJ2-1 TRBV10-3 TGTGCCATCACCCCGGACAGGGAGAATGAGCAGTTCTTC CAITPDRENEQFF
15 TRBD2 - TRBJ2-7 TRBV4-1 TGCGCCAGCAGACAGGGACTAGCGGGCTCCTACGAGCAGTACTTC CASRQGLAGSYEQYF
15 TRBD1 - TRBJ2-1 TRBV30 TGTGCCTGGAGCGGGACAGGGGATGGATGGGATGAGCAGTTCTTC CAWSGTGDGWDEQFF
16 TRBD2 few TRBJ2-7 TRBV7-8 TGTGCCAGCAGCTTACAAGGGAGGGGTTTAGCCTACGAGCAGTACTTC CASSLQGRGLAYEQYF
13 - - TRBJ1-1 TRBV19 TGTGCCAGTAGACATCGACAGTACACTGAAGCTTTCTTT CASRHRQYTEAFF
13 - - TRBJ2-3 TRBV11-1 TGTGCCAGCAGCTTACCCGGGACAGATACGCAGTATTTT CASSLPGTDTQYF
16 - - TRBJ2-5 TRBV18 TGTGCCAGCTCACCACCCCTCCGGATGTACCAAGAGACCCAGTACTTC CASSPPLRMYQETQYF
15 TRBD2 - TRBJ2-7 TRBV5-6 TGTGCCAGCAGCCCACTCGGCGGGAGGGCCATCGAGCAGTACTTC CASSPLGGRAIEQYF
13 - - TRBJ1-4 TRBV29-1 TGCAGCGTTGAACTTAGGCTTAAAGAAAAACTGTTTTTT CSVELRLKEKLFF
12 TRBD1 - TRBJ1-2 TRBV6-1 TGTGCCAGCAGGCTCGGGACAGATGGCTACACCTTC CASRLGTDGYTF
11 - few TRBJ1-5 TRBV2 TGTGCCAGCAGTGGTCGGGGGCCCCAGCATTTT CASSGRGPQHF
12 TRBD2 - TRBJ2-1 TRBV6-6 TGTGCCAGCAGCGGGGGGGGGAATGAGCAGTTCTTC CASSGGGNEQFF
15 TRBD1 once TRBJ2-1 TRBV6-6 TGTGCCAGCAGTCCGGGACAGGGGAGGTGGAATGAGCAGTTCTTC CASSPGQGRWNEQFF
14 - - TRBJ2-1 TRBV6-6 TGTGCCAGCAGTCCCCGTCGGGAGCGGAATGAGCAGTTCTTC CASSPRRERNEQFF
11 - - TRBJ1-1 TRBV20-1 TGCAGTGCTCTGGAGTACACTGAAGCTTTCTTT CSALEYTEAFF
10 - many TRBJ2-5 TRBV6-6 TGTGCCACAGGGACCGAGACCCAGTACTTC CATGTETQYF
13 - many TRBJ2-1 TRBV7-2 TGTGCCAGCAGCAGCCTCTTTGGCAATGAGCAGTTCTTC CASSSLFGNEQFF
13 - - TRBJ2-2 TRBV6-6 TGTGCCAGCTTCTTCTCCCTCACCGGGGAGCTGTTTTTT CASFFSLTGELFF
15 TRBD2 - TRBJ2-1 TRBV6-1 TGTGCCAGCAGGGGGGCCCTAGCGGGAGAGCGTGAGCAGTTCTTC CASRGALAGEREQFF
12 TRBD2 - TRBJ2-3 TRBV6-1 TGTGCCAGCAGTGACCGACTCGGGGGGGAGTATTTT CASSDRLGGEYF
13 - - TRBJ2-7 TRBV6-1 TGTGCCAGCAGTGGAAGGTCTGAGGGCGAGCAGTACTTC CASSGRSEGEQYF
17 TRBD2 - TRBJ2-3 TRBV5-8 TGTGCCAGCAGCTTGGGGACTAGCGGGGGATACACAGATACGCAGTATTTT CASSLGTSGGYTDTQYF
14 TRBD2 - TRBJ2-2 TRBV29-1 TGCAGCGGTGGGGGGGACCGCTTCACCGGGGAGCTGTTTTTT CSGGGDRFTGELFF
16 - - TRBJ1-2 TRBV28 TGTGCCAGCAGTCCAACGGGTGCGGGAGGGATCTATGGCTACACCTTC CASSPTGAGGIYGYTF
13 - few TRBJ2-5 TRBV13 TGTGCCAGCAGCACACTACGTTCGGAGACCCAGTACTTC CASSTLRSETQYF
15 - - TRBJ2-3 TRBV5-5 TGTGCCAGCAGCCCCCTGGACAGAAACACAGATACGCAGTATTTT CASSPLDRNTDTQYF
17 TRBD1 once TRBJ2-5 TRBV27 TGTGCCAGCAGTTTGAAGTCCAGACAGGGCGTAGGAGAGACCCAGTACTTC CASSLKSRQGVGETQYF
15 TRBD1 - TRBJ2-7 TRBV10-3 TGTGCCGCTTCCCCAGGGTTGGACAGGGGTAGTGCTGGGAACTTC CAASPGLDRGSAGNF
15 - - TRBJ1-4 TRBV7-2 TGTGCCAGCAGCTTTAGTCGAACAACTAATGAAAAACTGTTTTTT CASSFSRTTNEKLFF
14 TRBD1 - TRBJ2-7 TRBV7-9 TGTGCCAGCAGCTTCATTAACAGGGGATACGAGCAGTACTTC CASSFINRGYEQYF
13 - - TRBJ2-7 TRBV29-1 TGCAGCGTAGATGGGGCAGAAAGGGTCGAGCAGTACTTC CSVDGAERVEQYF
14 - - TRBJ2-1 TRBV6-4 TGTGCCAGCAGTGACTCGATGGAGAGTCCGGGGCGGTTCTTC CASSDSMESPGRFF
15 TRBD1 - TRBJ1-1 TRBV29-1 TGCAGCGTTGAGCCCCTCACAGGGGGCCTCACTGAAGCTTTCTTT CSVEPLTGGLTEAFF